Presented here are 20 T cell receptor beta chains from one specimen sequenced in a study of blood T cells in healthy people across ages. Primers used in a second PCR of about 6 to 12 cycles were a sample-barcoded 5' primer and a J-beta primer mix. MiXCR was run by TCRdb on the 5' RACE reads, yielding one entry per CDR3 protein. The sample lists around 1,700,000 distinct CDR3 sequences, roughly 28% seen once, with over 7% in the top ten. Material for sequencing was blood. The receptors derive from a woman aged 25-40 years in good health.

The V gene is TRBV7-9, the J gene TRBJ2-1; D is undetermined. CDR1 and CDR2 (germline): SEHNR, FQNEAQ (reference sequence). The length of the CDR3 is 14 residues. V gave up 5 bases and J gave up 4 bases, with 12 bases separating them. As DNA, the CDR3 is TGTGCCAGCAGCCCCCAGAACCCATACAATGAGCAGTTCTTC. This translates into CASSPQNPYNEQFF.

The chain's CDR3 is CASQGGGDHEQYF. The CDR3 region has the DNA TGTGCCTCGCAAGGGGGGGGTGACCACGAGCAGTACTTC. The rearrangement joins TRBV30 to TRBJ2-7, with a weak D call TRBD2 (7 bases). The germline gives CDR1 GTSNPN, CDR2 SVGIG (reference sequence). This CDR3 spans 13 amino acids. The V gene lost 7 bases and the J gene lost 5 bases, with 18 bases spanning the gap.

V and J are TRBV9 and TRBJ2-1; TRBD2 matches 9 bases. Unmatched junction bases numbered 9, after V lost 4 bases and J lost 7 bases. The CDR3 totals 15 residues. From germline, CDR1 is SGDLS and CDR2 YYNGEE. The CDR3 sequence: CASSSSGSVVNEQFF. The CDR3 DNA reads TGTGCCAGCAGCAGTAGCGGGAGTGTCGTGAATGAGCAGTTCTTC.

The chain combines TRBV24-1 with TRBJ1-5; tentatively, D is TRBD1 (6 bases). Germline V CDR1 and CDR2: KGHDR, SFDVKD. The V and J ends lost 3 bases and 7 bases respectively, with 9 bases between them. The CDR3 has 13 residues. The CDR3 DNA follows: TGTGCCACCAGTGATGGGGGCGGACAGCCCCAGCATTTT. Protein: CATSDGGGQPQHF.

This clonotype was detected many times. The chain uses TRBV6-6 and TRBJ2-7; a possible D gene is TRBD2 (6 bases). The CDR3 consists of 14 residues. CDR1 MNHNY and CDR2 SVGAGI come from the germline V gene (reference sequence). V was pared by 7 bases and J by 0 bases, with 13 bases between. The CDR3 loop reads CASTLGLRSYEQYF. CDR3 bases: TGTGCCAGCACCCTGGGACTCCGCTCCTACGAGCAGTACTTC.

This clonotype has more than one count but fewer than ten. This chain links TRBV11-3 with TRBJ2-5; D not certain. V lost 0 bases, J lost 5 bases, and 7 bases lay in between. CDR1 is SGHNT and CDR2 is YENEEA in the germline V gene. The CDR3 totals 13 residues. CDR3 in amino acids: CASSLEYSETQYF. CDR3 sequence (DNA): TGTGCCAGCAGCTTAGAATACTCGGAGACCCAGTACTTC.

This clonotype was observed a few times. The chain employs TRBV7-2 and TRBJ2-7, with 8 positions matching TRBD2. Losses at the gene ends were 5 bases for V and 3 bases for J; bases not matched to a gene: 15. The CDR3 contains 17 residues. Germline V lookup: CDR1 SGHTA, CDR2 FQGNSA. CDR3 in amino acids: CASSLGGGGLGVYEQYF. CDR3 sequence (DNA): TGTGCCAGCAGCCTAGGGGGTGGGGGACTAGGGGTCTACGAGCAGTACTTC.

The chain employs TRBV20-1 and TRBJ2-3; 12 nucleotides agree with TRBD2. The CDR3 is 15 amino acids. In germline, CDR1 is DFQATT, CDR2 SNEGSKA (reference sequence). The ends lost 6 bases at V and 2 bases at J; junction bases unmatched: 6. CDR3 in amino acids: CSAPGLAGYTDTQYF. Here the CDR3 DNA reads TGCAGTGCCCCTGGACTAGCGGGGTACACAGATACGCAGTATTTT.

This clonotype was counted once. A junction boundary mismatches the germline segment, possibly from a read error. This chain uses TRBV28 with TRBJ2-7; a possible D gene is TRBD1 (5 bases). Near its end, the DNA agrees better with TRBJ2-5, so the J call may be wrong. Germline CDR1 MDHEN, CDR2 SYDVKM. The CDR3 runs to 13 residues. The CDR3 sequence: CTSSLPGAETQYF. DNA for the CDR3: TGTACCAGCAGTTTACCTGGGGCGGAGACCCAGTACTTC.

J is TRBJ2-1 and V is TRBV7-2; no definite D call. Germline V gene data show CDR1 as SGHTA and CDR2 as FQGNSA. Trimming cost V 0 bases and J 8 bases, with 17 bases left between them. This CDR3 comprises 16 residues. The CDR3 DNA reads TGTGCCAGCAGCTTAGCGCTTGCGGCCACGCACGATGAGCAGTTCTTC. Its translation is CASSLALAATHDEQFF.

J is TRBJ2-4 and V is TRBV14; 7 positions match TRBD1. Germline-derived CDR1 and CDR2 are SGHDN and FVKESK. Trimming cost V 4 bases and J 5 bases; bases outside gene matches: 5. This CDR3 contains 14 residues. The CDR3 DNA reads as TGTGCCAGCAGCCCGACAGGGCTGGAAAACATTCAGTACTTC. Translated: CASSPTGLENIQYF.

CDR3 coding DNA: TGCGCCAGCAGCCAGACAGGGCGAAATTCACCCTACGAGCAGTACTTC. This gives the protein CASSQTGRNSPYEQYF. This chain links TRBV5-1 with TRBJ2-7; 7 nucleotides agree with TRBD1. The CDR3 is 16 residues long. V lost 4 bases, J lost 2 bases, and 12 bases stayed unmatched. The germline V gene encodes CDR1 SGHRS and CDR2 YFSETQ.

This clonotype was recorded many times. CDR3 nucleotides: TGTGCCAGCAGCCTGCTTAGCGGGAGGGCCGCCAATGAGCAGTTCTTC. It yields the protein CASSLLSGRAANEQFF. The chain couples TRBV7-9 to TRBJ2-1; 11 positions match TRBD2. Trimming at V came to 5 bases and at J to 6 bases, leaving 9 bases not matched to a gene. Germline values: CDR1 SEHNR, CDR2 FQNEAQ (reference sequence). The CDR3 spans 16 residues.

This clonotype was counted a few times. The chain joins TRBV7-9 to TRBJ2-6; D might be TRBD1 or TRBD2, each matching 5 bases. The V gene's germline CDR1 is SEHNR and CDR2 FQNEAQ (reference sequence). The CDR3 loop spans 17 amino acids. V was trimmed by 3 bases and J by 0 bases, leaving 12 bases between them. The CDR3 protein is CASSFGTGISGANVLTF. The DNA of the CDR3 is TGTGCCAGCAGCTTCGGGACGGGTATCTCTGGGGCCAACGTCCTGACTTTC.

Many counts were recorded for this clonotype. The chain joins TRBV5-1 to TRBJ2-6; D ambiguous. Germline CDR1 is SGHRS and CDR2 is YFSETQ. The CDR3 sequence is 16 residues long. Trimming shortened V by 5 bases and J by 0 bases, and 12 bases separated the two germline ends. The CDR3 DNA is TGCGCCAGCAGTTTCCAACAAAACTCTGGGGCCAACGTCCTGACTTTC. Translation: CASSFQQNSGANVLTF.

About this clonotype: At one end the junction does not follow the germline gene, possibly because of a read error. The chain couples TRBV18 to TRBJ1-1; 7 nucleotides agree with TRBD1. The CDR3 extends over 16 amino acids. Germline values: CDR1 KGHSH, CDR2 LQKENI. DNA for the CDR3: TGTGCCAGCTCACCCCGACAGGGCGGGATGAACACCGAAGCTTTCTTT. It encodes CASSPRQGGMNTEAFF.

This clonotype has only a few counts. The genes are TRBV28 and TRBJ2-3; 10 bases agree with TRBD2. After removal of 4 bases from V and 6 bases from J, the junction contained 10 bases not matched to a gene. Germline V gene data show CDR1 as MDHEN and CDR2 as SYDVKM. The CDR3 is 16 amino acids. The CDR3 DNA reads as TGTGCCAGCAGTTCCGATCTAGCGGGGGTGTCTGATACGCAGTATTTT. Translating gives CASSSDLAGVSDTQYF. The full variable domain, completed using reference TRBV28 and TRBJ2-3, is DVKVTQSSRYLVKRTGEKVFLECVQDMDHENMFWYRQDPGLGLRLIYFSYDVKMKEKGDIPEGYSVSREKKERFSLILESASTNQTSMYLCASSSDLAGVSDTQYFGPGTRLTVL.

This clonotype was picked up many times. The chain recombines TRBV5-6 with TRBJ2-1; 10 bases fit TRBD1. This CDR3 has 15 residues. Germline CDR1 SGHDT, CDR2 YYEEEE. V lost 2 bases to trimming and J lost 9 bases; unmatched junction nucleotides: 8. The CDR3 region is CASSLAPGQGREQFF. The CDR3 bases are TGTGCCAGCAGCTTAGCTCCGGGACAGGGGCGTGAGCAGTTCTTC.

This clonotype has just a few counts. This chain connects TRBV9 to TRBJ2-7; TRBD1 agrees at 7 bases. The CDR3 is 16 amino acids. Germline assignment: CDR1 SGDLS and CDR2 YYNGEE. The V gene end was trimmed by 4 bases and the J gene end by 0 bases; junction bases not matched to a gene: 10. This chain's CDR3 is CASSSRERQGSYEQYF. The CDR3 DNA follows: TGTGCCAGCAGCTCGAGGGAACGACAGGGCTCCTACGAGCAGTACTTC.

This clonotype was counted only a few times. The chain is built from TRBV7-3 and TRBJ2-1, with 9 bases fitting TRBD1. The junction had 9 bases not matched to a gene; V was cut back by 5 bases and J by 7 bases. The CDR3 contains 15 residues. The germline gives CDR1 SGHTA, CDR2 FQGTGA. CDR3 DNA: TGTGCCAGCAGCCCGTCGGGGGGACAGGGTAATGAGCAGTTCTTC. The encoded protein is CASSPSGGQGNEQFF.